This T cell receptor beta chain stems from a study of blood T cell repertoires in COVID-19 (TCRdb year 2020). About the investigation overall: Collaborator samples came from the United States, Italy and Spain and covered acute and convalescent phases of COVID-19. The prospective study material was composed of cDNA or gDNA derived from T cells, B-cell-depleted T cells, or PBMCs. Deeply sampled blood TCRbeta repertoires from subjects exposed to, actively infected with, or recovered from COVID-19 were included in the dataset. The repertoires were released in a freely available public database meant as a resource for research on the immune response to SARS-CoV-2. The samples were drawn from the first 160 participants of the ongoing ImmuneRACE study and from under 1,500 subjects provided by 6 global collaborators. The sample metadata nearly always contained a de-identified subject ID, COVID-19 status, age in years and sex. Where available, HLA class I and class II types were obtained from metadata supplied by the sample provider rather than from assay-based typing.

Another Seattle source contributed samples from volunteer blood donors who had recovered from COVID-19. Collaborating institutions collected whole blood in K2EDTA tubes following their own protocols. For TCRbeta analysis, collaborator samples were shipped as frozen whole blood, as isolated PBMCs, or as DNA extracted from either sample type. On this clone itself: The clone's antigen remains unknown. Base qualities are not recorded, but no much larger clone differs from it by a single base.

TCRbeta CDR3 regions were amplified from genomic DNA by means of the immunoSEQ Assay, a bias-controlled multiplex PCR. In the authors' own workflow: The number of nucleated cells in each sample was estimated from the amplification of reference gene primers within the assay. Sequence reads were collapsed and filtered to measure the absolute abundance of every unique TCRbeta CDR3 rearrangement. Productive Simpson clonality was computed per sample as the square root of Simpson's diversity index over productive rearrangements. Drawn from immuneACCESS, this table holds only the in-frame rearrangements with V and J called that TCRdb kept. Clones are partly lost; checked studies trace under half to an unresolved V gene and leave the rest unexplained. Clonal size and the V and J genes are those of that table, whereas D and trimming came from the DNA. The table for this sample lists some 260,000 clones; roughly 88% of them were counted only once. 2.1% of the sample comes from the top ten.

Study-wide conclusions, independent of this receptor: Clinical and demographic metadata were provided uncurated, with the amount varying by source and participant.

V drops 6 bases and J drops 4 bases, leaving 19 bases in between. CDR1 SGHAT and CDR2 FQNNGV were looked up in the germline V gene. The CDR3 covers 15 residues, taking in both the cysteine and the phenylalanine. The CDR3 DNA has 45 bases and is translated from base 1. Material for sequencing was peripheral blood. Rearrangement joined TRBV11-2 to TRBJ2-7, with TRBD1 as a weak D call on 5 bases. The TCR sequence derives from a middle-aged woman who had recovered from COVID-19. In nucleotides, the sequence is TGTGCCAGCAGACTCGACAGCCAGGCGTTTTACGAGCAGTACTTC. Translation gives CASRLDSQAFYEQYF.